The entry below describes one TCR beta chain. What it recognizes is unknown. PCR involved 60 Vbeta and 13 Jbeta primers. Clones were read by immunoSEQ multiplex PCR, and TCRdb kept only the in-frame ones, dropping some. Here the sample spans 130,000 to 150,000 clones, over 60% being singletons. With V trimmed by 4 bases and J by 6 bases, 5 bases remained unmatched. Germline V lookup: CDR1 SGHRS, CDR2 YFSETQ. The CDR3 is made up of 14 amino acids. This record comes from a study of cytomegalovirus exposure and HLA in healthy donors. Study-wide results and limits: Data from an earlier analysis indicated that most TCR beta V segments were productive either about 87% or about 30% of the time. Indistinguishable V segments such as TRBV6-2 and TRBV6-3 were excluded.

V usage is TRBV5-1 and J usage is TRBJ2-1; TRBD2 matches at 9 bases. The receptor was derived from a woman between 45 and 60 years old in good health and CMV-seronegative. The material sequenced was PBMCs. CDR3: CASSAGLAANEQFF. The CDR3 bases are TGCGCCAGCAGCGCGGGACTAGCTGCCAATGAGCAGTTCTTC.